Listed here is a single T cell receptor (beta chain). What it recognizes is unknown. Repertoires were generated with immunoSEQ multiplex PCR, while TCRdb's copy carries only in-frame clones and drops some. The sample records under 70,000 clones, 80% to 90% being singletons. This entry is derived from a study of OX40 agonist ivuxolimab in advanced cancers. Study conclusions and caveats: Partial responders dosed at 0.1-3.0 mg/kg displayed clonal expansion ranking among the lowest.

CDR3 length: 15 residues. The germline V gene has CDR1 SQVTM and CDR2 ANQGSEA. V shed 5 bases and J 7 bases; nucleotides not matched to a gene: 12. The chain is built from TRBV29-1 and TRBJ2-1, with TRBD1 matching over 9 bases. This material consisted of CD4+ or CD8+ T cells sorted from blood, taken in a trial of the OX40 agonist ivuxolimab. The sequence derives from an adult with an advanced solid tumor such as melanoma, head and neck, liver or kidney cancer. The CDR3 loop reads CSVSYRDRVLNEQFF. Written as DNA, the CDR3 is TGCAGCGTTAGTTACCGGGACAGGGTCTTGAATGAGCAGTTCTTC.